One sample yielded the 27 T cell receptor beta chains listed below, sequenced in a study of shared clonotypes between healthy human individuals. The protocol was immunoSEQ multiplex PCR, while the TCRdb copy is restricted to in-frame clones and leaves out a portion. The table has about 470,000 clones, around 79% seen once. The sample taken for sequencing was PBMCs. Every receptor here comes from a middle-aged woman in good health. Some clones in this sample may be carry-over from other donors' samples.

The rearrangement links TRBV5-1 to TRBJ2-7; either TRBD1 or TRBD2 may supply D (5 bases each). The germline CDR1 and CDR2 sequences are SGHRS and YFSETQ. V was clipped by 3 bases and J by 0 bases, with 10 bases between them. This CDR3 comprises 14 residues. CDR3 DNA: TGCGCCAGCAGCTGGGACGGTTCCTCCTACGAGCAGTACTTC. Translated, it gives CASSWDGSSYEQYF.

There are a few counts of this clone. This chain links TRBV7-8 with TRBJ2-7; 9 bases line up with TRBD2. The length of the CDR3 is 15 residues. Germline trimming cut 8 bases from V and 4 bases from J; bases unmatched to any gene: 12. CDR1 is SGHVS and CDR2 is FQNEAQ in the germline V gene. CDR3 region: CASSRGAGGLYEQYF. CDR3 in DNA: TGTGCCAGCTCCCGGGGCGCGGGAGGGCTTTACGAGCAGTACTTC.

This chain uses TRBV6-1 with TRBJ1-2, with D unresolved. CDR1 is MNHNS, CDR2 SASEGT, per germline. V gave up 2 bases and J gave up 2 bases, with 3 bases separating them. The length of the CDR3 is 12 residues. CDR3 loop: CASSETNYGYTF. The CDR3 DNA is TGTGCCAGCAGTGAAACGAACTATGGCTACACCTTC.

The chain joins TRBV7-9 to TRBJ2-1; no clear D. Germline V gene data show CDR1 as SEHNR and CDR2 as FQNEAQ (reference sequence). Trimming took 6 bases from V and 6 from J, leaving 18 bases between them. The CDR3 is 15 amino acids. CDR3 DNA: TGTGCCAGCAGGCCCCGCCACTCCGGATTCAATGAGCAGTTCTTC. Its translation is CASRPRHSGFNEQFF.

V gene TRBV7-9 combines with J gene TRBJ2-6, with D unresolved. Germline V lookup: CDR1 SEHNR, CDR2 FQNEAQ (reference sequence). This CDR3 has 14 residues. V lost 1 base, J lost 0 bases, and 1 base lay in between. CDR3 DNA sequence: TGTGCCAGCAGCTTAGACTCTGGGGCCAACGTCCTGACTTTC. This sequence encodes CASSLDSGANVLTF. Based on the CDR3 plus reference TRBV7-9 and TRBJ2-6, the full variable domain is DTGVSQNPRHKITKRGQNVTFRCDPISEHNRLYWYRQTLGQGPEFLTYFQNEAQLEKSRLLSDRFSAERPKGSFSTLEIQRTEQGDSAMYLCASSLDSGANVLTFGAGSRLTVL.

CDR3 sequence reads: CSARINEQFF. The CDR3 DNA follows: TGCAGTGCTAGAATCAATGAGCAGTTCTTC. The V gene is TRBV20-1, the J gene TRBJ2-1; D call uncertain. Germline V gene sequence: CDR1 DFQATT, CDR2 SNEGSKA (reference sequence). The V end lost 2 bases, the J end lost 6 bases, and 2 bases lay between the germline ends. This CDR3 contains 10 residues.

V usage is TRBV11-2 and J usage is TRBJ2-2; D is perhaps TRBD2 (6 bases). V was pared by 0 bases and J by 1 base, with 9 bases between. The CDR3 has 16 amino acids. Germline V CDR1 and CDR2: SGHAT, FQNNGV. This chain's CDR3 is CASSLDSGQNTGELFF. The CDR3 nucleotides are TGTGCCAGCAGCTTAGATAGCGGCCAGAACACCGGGGAGCTGTTTTTT.

The chain recombines TRBV7-3 with TRBJ1-1; D ambiguous. Trimming removed 2 bases from V and 4 bases from J, with 8 bases in between. From germline, CDR1 is SGHTA and CDR2 FQGTGA. This CDR3 region has 13 residues. The chain's CDR3 is CASSLAAGTEAFF. The CDR3 region has the DNA TGTGCCAGCAGCTTAGCCGCGGGCACTGAAGCTTTCTTT. Variable domain in full (rest from reference TRBV7-3 and TRBJ1-1): GAGVSQTPSNKVTEKGKYVELRCDPISGHTALYWYRQSLGQGPEFLIYFQGTGAADDSGLPNDRFFAVRPEGSVSTLKIQRTERGDSAVYLCASSLAAGTEAFFGQGTRLTVV.

V gene TRBV29-1 combines with J gene TRBJ2-1; unclear D gene. The CDR3 has 10 amino acids. The germline gives CDR1 SQVTM, CDR2 ANQGSEA. The V gene lost 5 bases and the J gene lost 8 bases, with 7 bases spanning the gap. The CDR3 DNA is TGCAGCGTTTACATCTATGAGCAGTTCTTC. It codes for CSVYIYEQFF.

This clone was observed a handful of times. This chain links TRBV21-1 with TRBJ2-7; the D call of TRBD2 is as the table states it, not checked on the DNA. TRBV21-1 is a pseudogene segment. This CDR3 has 15 amino acids. This CDR3 reads CASSKELARPYEQYF. The DNA of the CDR3 is TGTGCCAGCAGCAAAGAACTAGCACGCCCCTACGAGCAGTACTTC.

This chain connects TRBV7-2 to TRBJ2-7; 10 positions match TRBD2. The CDR3 has 15 residues. V lost 7 bases and J lost 7; bases outside the gene matches: 13. The germline CDR1 and CDR2 sequences are SGHTA and FQGNSA. CDR3 nucleotides: TGTGCCAGCACCATACCCCATAGCGGGGGGAGAGAGCAGTACTTC. This gives the protein CASTIPHSGGREQYF. Full variable domain (rest looked up from reference TRBV7-2 and TRBJ2-7): GAGVSQSPSNKVTEKGKDVELRCDPISGHTALYWYRQSLGQGLEFLIYFQGNSAPDKSGLPSDRFSAERTGGSVSTLTIQRTQQEDSAVYLCASTIPHSGGREQYFGPGTRLTVT.

To note about this clone: A far larger clone lies a single base away; this is likely a read error. This chain connects TRBV7-3 to TRBJ1-1; D gene ambiguous. Germline-derived CDR1 and CDR2 are SGHTA and FQGTGA. The CDR3 contains 13 residues. V lost 2 bases and J lost 1, with 5 bases in between. The CDR3 nucleotides are TGTGCCAGCAGCTTATGGGGGAACACTGAAGCTTTCTTT. Protein sequence: CASSLWGNTEAFF.

This clone occurred once. The rearrangement links TRBV18 to TRBJ2-1; TRBD1 agrees at 7 bases. V lost 1 base and J lost 5; bases outside the gene matches: 5. Germline V gives CDR1 KGHSH, CDR2 LQKENI. This CDR3 spans 15 amino acids. CDR3 in DNA: TGTGCCAGCTCACCACGCGACAGGGTGGACAATGAGCAGTTCTTC. As protein: CASSPRDRVDNEQFF.

A few counts support this clone. This rearrangement joins TRBV27 to TRBJ2-3; TRBD2 matches 12 bases. The trim removed 4 bases at V and 1 base at J, leaving 3 bases unmatched. This CDR3 has 16 residues. Per the germline V gene, CDR1 is MNHEY and CDR2 is SMNVEV (reference sequence). CDR3 sequence: CASSSRTSGGTDTQYF. CDR3 coding DNA: TGTGCCAGCAGTTCCCGGACTAGCGGGGGCACAGATACGCAGTATTTT.

This clone has just a few counts. V is TRBV11-2 and J is TRBJ1-5; a possible D gene is TRBD1 (5 bases). V lost 1 base to trimming and J lost 3 bases, with 7 bases between them. This CDR3 spans 14 amino acids. The germline gives CDR1 SGHAT, CDR2 FQNNGV. This CDR3 reads CASSLVTVNQPQHF. CDR3 nucleotide sequence: TGTGCCAGCAGCTTAGTGACAGTCAATCAGCCCCAGCATTTT.

This clone was counted once. Here the CDR3 reads CASKGGRESANTGELFF. The CDR3 bases are TGTGCCAGCAAGGGGGGGCGGGAGTCGGCGAACACCGGGGAGCTGTTTTTT. V and J are TRBV7-8 and TRBJ2-2, with D possibly matching TRBD2 (7 bases). With 7 bases removed from V and 0 bases from J, the gap between germline ends came to 18 bases. Germline values: CDR1 SGHVS, CDR2 FQNEAQ. The CDR3 has 17 residues.

The chain is built from TRBV6-4 and TRBJ2-2; 8 nucleotides agree with TRBD2. CDR3 length: 16 amino acids. The junction had 2 bases not matched to a gene; V was cut back by 0 bases and J by 2 bases. Looked up from germline, CDR1 is MRHNA and CDR2 is SNTAGT. This chain's CDR3 is CASSDSSGENTGELFF. The CDR3 DNA follows: TGTGCCAGCAGTGACTCTAGCGGGGAAAACACCGGGGAGCTGTTTTTT.

The chain joins TRBV7-2 to TRBJ2-7; TRBD2 aligns across 7 bases. Germline CDR1 is SGHTA and CDR2 is FQGNSA. This CDR3 spans 15 amino acids. Trimming cost V 5 bases and J 2 bases; bases outside gene matches: 9. This CDR3 reads CASSPQAGRPYEQYF. The CDR3 nucleotides are TGTGCCAGCAGCCCCCAAGCGGGACGGCCCTACGAGCAGTACTTC.

This clone was seen only once. J is TRBJ2-3 and V is TRBV7-2; D is possibly TRBD1 (5 bases). V dropped 1 base and J dropped 0 bases, with 11 bases sitting between them. Germline CDR1 is SGHTA and CDR2 is FQGNSA. The CDR3 spans 16 residues. The CDR3 sequence: CASSLGGSSSTDTQYF. CDR3 sequence (DNA): TGTGCCAGCAGCTTAGGGGGCTCCTCTAGCACAGATACGCAGTATTTT.

The CDR3 loop is CASSLAVEETQYF. As DNA, the CDR3 is TGCGCCAGCAGCTTGGCCGTGGAAGAGACCCAGTACTTC. The chain has TRBV5-1 and TRBJ2-5; D not resolved. The CDR3 extends over 13 amino acids. Trimming pared 0 bases from V and 3 bases from J, leaving 6 bases between. Per germline, CDR1 SGHRS and CDR2 YFSETQ.

The chain employs TRBV5-1 and TRBJ2-1, with 10 bases aligning to TRBD1. The CDR3 is made up of 16 amino acids. In germline, CDR1 is SGHRS, CDR2 YFSETQ. V lost 4 bases to trimming and J lost 4 bases; unmatched junction nucleotides: 8. CDR3 residues: CASSRTGTGVYNEQFF. The CDR3 DNA reads TGCGCCAGCAGCAGAACGGGGACAGGGGTTTACAATGAGCAGTTCTTC.

The V gene is TRBV29-1, the J gene TRBJ1-1, with 11 bases aligning to TRBD1. Germline V gene data show CDR1 as SQVTM and CDR2 as ANQGSEA. The ends lost 4 bases at V and 6 bases at J; junction bases unmatched: 4. This CDR3 comprises 13 residues. Here the CDR3 DNA reads TGCAGCGTTGGGACAGGGGGCTCTTCTGAAGCTTTCTTT. Protein: CSVGTGGSSEAFF.

The chain employs TRBV7-2 and TRBJ2-3, with a possible D match to TRBD2 (6 bases). Per the germline V gene, CDR1 is SGHTA and CDR2 is FQGNSA. The length of the CDR3 is 15 residues. The V end lost 4 bases, the J end lost 5 bases, and 16 bases lay between the germline ends. In DNA form, the CDR3 reads TGTGCCAGCAGCTCCCCGCGGGGAAGGGGAGATACGCAGTATTTT. This sequence encodes CASSSPRGRGDTQYF.

This clone was seen only once. The chain couples TRBV2 to TRBJ1-1, with 7 bases that match TRBD1. Per germline, CDR1 SNHLY and CDR2 FYNNEI. V shed 6 bases, J shed 0 bases, and the junction held 13 bases outside the gene matches. This CDR3 is 17 amino acids long. In DNA, the CDR3 is TGTGCCAGCAGCCACCAGACGACAGGGTTCGTGAACACTGAAGCTTTCTTT. It translates to CASSHQTTGFVNTEAFF.

CDR3 protein: CASSRGTEEETQYF. In DNA form, the CDR3 reads TGTGCCAGCAGCCGCGGGACAGAAGAAGAGACCCAGTACTTC. The chain couples TRBV7-2 to TRBJ2-5; maybe TRBD1 (7 bases). CDR1 is SGHTA and CDR2 is FQGNSA in the germline V gene. This CDR3 has 14 amino acids. Deletions cut 5 bases from V and 3 bases from J, with 13 bases between.

V is TRBV9 and J is TRBJ2-3, with 9 bases fitting TRBD1. This CDR3 is built from 15 residues. Germline assignment: CDR1 SGDLS and CDR2 YYNGEE. Trimming cost V 5 bases and J 1 base; bases outside gene matches: 5. The CDR3 is CASSPGTGRTDTQYF. CDR3 nucleotide sequence: TGTGCCAGCAGTCCCGGGACAGGGCGCACAGATACGCAGTATTTT.

This rearrangement joins TRBV7-2 to TRBJ2-1; 13 nucleotides line up with TRBD2. The germline gives CDR1 SGHTA, CDR2 FQGNSA. This CDR3 region has 15 residues. V lost 4 bases to trimming and J lost 10 bases; unmatched junction nucleotides: 7. DNA for the CDR3: TGTGCCAGCAGCTGGACTAGCGGGAGTGGTCGCGAGCAGTTCTTC. This codes for CASSWTSGSGREQFF.